The rows below give T cell receptor beta chains drawn from one sample of a study of T cell responses to AZD1222 COVID-19 vaccine. Measured with immunoSEQ multiplex PCR; TCRdb has only the in-frame clones, and not every one. Of about 200,000 clones listed, roughly 90% were seen once; the top ten hold 3% to 3.5%. Sequencing was performed on peripheral blood, taken 28 days after the second AZD1222 dose. These receptors were taken from an adult who received the AZD1222 COVID-19 vaccine. CDR3s include the opening cysteine and the closing phenylalanine or tryptophan. The order of the fields is V gene, D gene, clone size, J gene, CDR3 protein, CDR3 DNA. A D gene is named only where the DNA matches it firmly. Clone sizes are given selectively: once, few, many, or a class where the clone is expanded.

TRBV25-1	.	.	TRBJ2-7	CASSEWGNEQYF	TGTGCCAGCAGTGAATGGGGGAACGAGCAGTACTTC
TRBV27	.	.	TRBJ2-2	CASALGQRRDTGELFF	TGTGCCAGCGCCCTTGGCCAGCGGAGGGACACCGGGGAGCTGTTTTTT
TRBV29-1	TRBD1	.	TRBJ2-7	CSVGQAYEQYF	TGCAGCGTCGGACAGGCCTACGAGCAGTACTTC
TRBV7-3	.	.	TRBJ1-2	CASSPGATYGYTF	TGTGCCAGCAGCCCGGGAGCGACTTATGGCTACACCTTC
TRBV7-9	.	.	TRBJ1-5	CASSATLSEQPQHF	TGTGCCAGCAGCGCAACCTTATCGGAGCAGCCCCAGCATTTT
TRBV6-5	.	.	TRBJ2-7	CASSYEPTSYEQYF	TGTGCCAGCAGTTACGAGCCCACGTCCTACGAGCAGTACTTC
TRBV28	TRBD1	.	TRBJ2-7	CASSSPPGTGTYEQYF	TGTGCCAGCAGTTCGCCTCCCGGGACAGGAACCTACGAGCAGTACTTC
TRBV20-1	.	.	TRBJ1-2	CSARLGDGYTF	TGCAGTGCTAGATTGGGCGATGGCTACACCTTC
TRBV2	TRBD2	.	TRBJ2-2	CASRGRSGRTGELFF	TGTGCCAGCAGGGGGAGGAGCGGGAGAACCGGGGAGCTGTTTTTT
TRBV4-2	.	.	TRBJ1-1	CASSQWPGQRTEAFF	TGTGCCAGCAGCCAATGGCCCGGACAGAGAACTGAAGCTTTCTTT
TRBV19	TRBD2	.	TRBJ2-5	CASSMGQGGVQETQYF	TGTGCCAGTAGTATGGGGCAGGGAGGGGTCCAAGAGACCCAGTACTTC
TRBV7-3	.	.	TRBJ1-2	CASSLRAGIGYTF	TGTGCCAGCAGCTTACGGGCAGGGATTGGCTACACCTTC
TRBV29-1	.	.	TRBJ1-5	CSALAGGQPQHF	TGCAGCGCCCTAGCGGGTGGTCAGCCCCAGCATTTT
TRBV7-3	.	.	TRBJ1-2	CASSLSVGTGYTF	TGTGCCAGCAGCTTATCGGTGGGGACCGGCTACACCTTC
TRBV12-3/TRBV12-4	.	.	TRBJ2-1	CASSSLGEQFF	TGTGCCAGCAGTTCCCTTGGCGAGCAGTTCTTC
TRBV4-1	.	.	TRBJ2-1	CASSQVGSGGYNEQFF	TGCGCCAGCAGCCAAGTGGGTAGCGGAGGCTACAATGAGCAGTTCTTC
TRBV6-1	TRBD1	.	TRBJ1-1	CASSEAGTGSAEAFF	TGTGCCAGCAGTGAAGCGGGGACAGGGAGCGCTGAAGCTTTCTTT
TRBV5-1	.	.	TRBJ1-1	CASSLAVQTEAFF	TGCGCCAGCAGCTTGGCGGTTCAGACTGAAGCTTTCTTT
TRBV21-1	.	.	TRBJ2-5	CATLGGRGRVWETQYF	TGTGCCACTCTCGGAGGCCGGGGGCGAGTTTGGGAGACCCAGTACTTC
TRBV27	.	.	TRBJ1-1	CASSSSTGLNTEAFF	TGTGCCAGCAGTTCCTCGACAGGCTTGAACACTGAAGCTTTCTTT
TRBV2	.	.	TRBJ1-2	CASSIAGRGGYTF	TGTGCCAGCAGTATCGCGGGCCGGGGTGGCTACACCTTC
TRBV5-5	.	.	TRBJ2-3	CASSSPRMTDTQYF	TGTGCCAGCAGCTCCCCCCGGATGACAGATACGCAGTATTTT
TRBV27	.	.	TRBJ2-4	CASTRTFLDKNIQYF	TGTGCCAGCACTCGGACATTTTTAGACAAAAACATTCAGTACTTC
TRBV30	TRBD1	.	TRBJ1-4	CAWSSRTGWGEKLFF	TGTGCCTGGAGTTCAAGGACAGGTTGGGGTGAAAAACTGTTTTTT
TRBV30	.	once	TRBJ1-1	CAWIGGGNGEAFF	TGTGCCTGGATAGGTGGGGGGAATGGTGAAGCTTTCTTT
TRBV5-5	.	.	TRBJ1-1	CASSLAGGNTEAFF	TGTGCCAGCAGCTTGGCTGGGGGGAACACTGAAGCTTTCTTT
TRBV6-5	TRBD1	once	TRBJ2-7	CASSRRTGDPYEQYF	TGTGCCAGCAGCCGGCGGACAGGCGATCCCTACGAGCAGTACTTC
TRBV9	TRBD1	.	TRBJ1-2	CASSVGTGGVWYGYTF	TGTGCCAGCAGCGTAGGAACAGGGGGCGTGTGGTATGGCTACACCTTC
TRBV5-1	TRBD2	.	TRBJ2-5	CASSISSGIGETQYF	TGCGCCAGCAGCATCAGCAGCGGGATAGGAGAGACCCAGTACTTC
TRBV27	.	.	TRBJ1-5	CASSTIDGNGQPQHF	TGTGCCAGCAGTACCATCGACGGTAACGGCCAGCCCCAGCATTTT
TRBV11-2	.	.	TRBJ2-1	CASSLEGGAGRNNEQFF	TGTGCCAGCAGCTTAGAAGGGGGGGCAGGGAGAAACAATGAGCAGTTCTTC
TRBV3-1/TRBV3-2	.	.	TRBJ1-2	CASSQDGGRGYTF	TGTGCCAGCAGCCAAGATGGTGGAAGAGGCTACACCTTC
TRBV6-4	TRBD2	.	TRBJ2-1	CASSEELAGSYNEQFF	TGTGCCAGCAGTGAGGAACTAGCGGGTTCCTACAATGAGCAGTTCTTC
TRBV27	TRBD1	.	TRBJ1-6	CASGDSDRALNSPLHF	TGTGCCAGCGGGGATTCGGACAGGGCGCTTAATTCACCCCTCCACTTT
TRBV4-3	TRBD1	.	TRBJ1-6	CASSRSGTGDSPLHF	TGCGCCAGCAGCCGCTCCGGGACAGGTGACTCACCCCTCCACTTT
TRBV19	TRBD1	.	TRBJ2-3	CASSEGQFTDTQYF	TGTGCCAGTAGCGAGGGACAGTTCACAGATACGCAGTATTTT
TRBV3-1/TRBV3-2	TRBD1	once	TRBJ1-1	CASSQGQGGAFF	TGTGCCAGCAGCCAGGGACAGGGAGGCGCTTTCTTT
TRBV2	.	.	TRBJ1-1	CASSSGSNTEAFF	TGTGCCAGCAGTTCAGGCTCCAACACTGAAGCTTTCTTT
TRBV6-5	.	.	TRBJ2-3	CASRRTDTQYF	TGTGCCAGCAGACGCACAGATACGCAGTATTTT
TRBV27	.	.	TRBJ2-1	CASSGGNYNEQFF	TGTGCCAGCAGTGGAGGAAACTACAATGAGCAGTTCTTC
TRBV18	.	.	TRBJ2-1	CASSPADTLNEQFF	TGTGCCAGCTCACCGGCAGACACGCTTAATGAGCAGTTCTTC
TRBV10-1	.	.	TRBJ2-3	CASSESRRDTQYF	TGCGCCAGCAGTGAGTCCAGGCGAGATACGCAGTATTTT
TRBV6-2/TRBV6-3	.	few	TRBJ1-1	CASSYGGYTEAFF	TGTGCCAGCAGTTACGGAGGGTACACTGAAGCTTTCTTT
TRBV12-2	.	.	TRBJ2-3	CASRFRQTSGRAIDSTDTQYF	TGTGCAAGTCGCTTCCGACAGACTAGCGGGAGGGCGATAGATAGCACAGATACGCAGTATTTT
TRBV11-2	TRBD2	.	TRBJ2-7	CASSPDGLDLYEQYF	TGTGCCAGCAGCCCAGACGGACTAGATTTATACGAGCAGTACTTC